Each of the 18 T cell receptor beta chains below was sequenced from the same sample in a study of T cells after yellow fever vaccination. One entry per CDR3 protein, called by TCRdb with MiXCR from the 5' RACE reads. The sample includes 200,000 to 300,000 distinct CDR3 sequences, 3.6% of them seen just once. The sample here was PBMCs, taken 15 days after the yellow fever booster vaccination. The source is a man in his late teens or twenties who received the YFV17D yellow fever vaccine.

This clonotype was observed many times. This chain joins TRBV6-1 and TRBJ1-2; 9 bases match TRBD1. The CDR3 sequence is 14 residues long. J lost 13 bases, V lost 2 bases, and 11 bases had no gene match. CDR1 is MNHNS and CDR2 is SASEGT in the germline V gene. The CDR3 here is CASSESGQGIRRTF. The CDR3 DNA is TGTGCCAGCAGTGAATCGGGACAGGGAATTAGGCGCACCTTC.

The sample holds many counts of this clonotype. This chain's CDR3 is CASSPPGSSNTGELFF. CDR3 nucleotides: TGTGCCAGCAGCCCTCCAGGTAGCTCGAACACCGGGGAGCTGTTTTTT. The J gene is TRBJ2-2, the V gene TRBV9; D not resolved. The CDR3 covers 16 residues. In germline, CDR1 is SGDLS, CDR2 YYNGEE. V was clipped by 4 bases and J by 0 bases, with 13 bases between them.

Ten or more counts support this clonotype. The DNA for the CDR3 is TGCAGCGTTGTATTGTGGGGGAGTGGTACGCAGTATTTT. It yields the protein CSVVLWGSGTQYF. The rearrangement uses TRBV29-1 and TRBJ2-3; tentatively, D is TRBD1 or TRBD2 (5 bases each). The germline CDR1 and CDR2 sequences are SQVTM and ANQGSEA. The CDR3 length is 13 residues. Trimming pared 4 bases from V and 8 bases from J, leaving 16 bases between.

This clonotype was found many times. The chain carries TRBV28 and TRBJ2-4, with D uncertain. Trimming pared 2 bases from V and 2 bases from J, leaving 10 bases between. There are 15 residues in the CDR3. Germline assignment: CDR1 MDHEN and CDR2 SYDVKM. The CDR3 loop is CASSLRHMTKNIQYF. CDR3 nucleotide sequence: TGTGCCAGCAGTTTAAGACATATGACCAAAAACATTCAGTACTTC.

This clonotype was seen at least ten times. CDR3 amino acids: CASPASSYNEQFF. For the CDR3, the DNA is TGTGCCAGTCCGGCCAGCAGCTACAATGAGCAGTTCTTC. The chain couples TRBV2 to TRBJ2-1; D is undetermined. The CDR3 loop spans 13 amino acids. With 9 bases removed from V and 3 bases from J, the gap between germline ends came to 12 bases. Germline values: CDR1 SNHLY, CDR2 FYNNEI.

In this sample, this clonotype turned up many times. The gene calls are TRBV4-1 and TRBJ2-3, with D perhaps TRBD1 (5 bases). Per germline, CDR1 MGHRA and CDR2 YSYEKL. The CDR3 is 15 amino acids. V lost 1 base to trimming and J lost 2 bases, with 10 bases between them. The CDR3 DNA is TGCGCCAGCAGCCAAGTCAGGGTGGTCACAGATACGCAGTATTTT. Translated, it gives CASSQVRVVTDTQYF.

This clonotype was observed many times. The V call is TRBV18, the J call TRBJ2-1; D gene unclear. Germline-derived CDR1 and CDR2 are KGHSH and LQKENI. The CDR3 contains 13 residues. V was pared by 3 bases and J by 5 bases, with 8 bases between. The DNA of the CDR3 is TGTGCCAGCTCACCTATCGGAGACAATGAGCAGTTCTTC. The encoded protein is CASSPIGDNEQFF.

This clonotype was counted at least ten times. The chain employs TRBV11-2 and TRBJ2-2; D is uncertain. Trimming shortened V by 3 bases and J by 6 bases, and 2 bases separated the two germline ends. The germline V gene has CDR1 SGHAT and CDR2 FQNNGV. This CDR3 comprises 11 residues. As DNA, the CDR3 is TGTGCCAGCAGCTTCCCCGGGGAGCTGTTTTTT. As protein: CASSFPGELFF.

The table lists this clonotype with many counts. This chain connects TRBV18 to TRBJ2-3; tentative D call: TRBD2 (6 bases). This CDR3 is 14 amino acids long. The ends were cut back, 0 bases at V and 8 bases at J, with 12 bases in the middle. Germline CDR1 reads KGHSH; CDR2 reads LQKENI. The CDR3 DNA sequence: TGTGCCAGCTCACCACCACTAGCAGGAGGTACGCAGTATTTT. Protein sequence: CASSPPLAGGTQYF.

This clonotype came up many times. The junction shows a germline mismatch at one end, possibly a read error. The chain links TRBV7-9 to TRBJ2-1; TRBD1 matches at 9 bases. CDR1 is SEHNR and CDR2 is FQNEAQ in the germline V gene (reference sequence). The CDR3 contains 11 residues. The CDR3 DNA reads TGTGCCAGCAGTTCGGGGACAGGGTCGGTCTTC. Translating gives CASSSGTGSVF.

V gene TRBV27 combines with J gene TRBJ2-5, with a tentative D call TRBD2 (7 bases). This CDR3 contains 13 residues. Trimming took off 8 bases at V and 4 bases at J, with 14 bases between the two ends. The germline V gene has CDR1 MNHEY and CDR2 SMNVEV (reference sequence). DNA for the CDR3: TGTGCCAGCGCCGGGGGCGGGGGAGAGACCCAGTACTTC. Residues: CASAGGGGETQYF.

This clonotype appeared many times. The chain employs TRBV6-6 and TRBJ2-3, with D tentatively TRBD1 or TRBD2 (5 bases each). This CDR3 region has 14 residues. Deletions cut 5 bases from V and 2 bases from J, with 11 bases between. Germline V lookup: CDR1 MNHNY, CDR2 SVGAGI (reference sequence). As DNA, the CDR3 is TGTGCCAGCAGTCGAGGGGCCGACACAGATACGCAGTATTTT. It codes for CASSRGADTDTQYF.

In this sample, this clonotype turned up a few times. The J gene is TRBJ2-2, the V gene TRBV5-1; 9 bases are shared with TRBD1. The CDR3 has 18 amino acids. CDR1 is SGHRS, CDR2 YFSETQ, per germline. V shed 2 bases, J shed 6 bases, and the junction held 14 bases outside the gene matches. CDR3 protein: CASSFRNPTGQGAGELFF. The CDR3 DNA reads TGCGCCAGCAGCTTCCGCAACCCGACGGGACAGGGAGCCGGGGAGCTGTTTTTT.

This clonotype came up many times. The chain joins TRBV5-1 to TRBJ2-7; D is unclear. Trimming took 3 bases from V and 5 from J, leaving 12 bases between them. This CDR3 comprises 13 residues. The germline V gene encodes CDR1 SGHRS and CDR2 YFSETQ. CDR3 protein: CASSWQRPDEQYF. CDR3 DNA: TGCGCCAGCAGCTGGCAACGGCCGGACGAGCAGTACTTC.

This clonotype was counted many times. The rearrangement joins TRBV20-1 to TRBJ2-3; 7 positions match TRBD1. The length of the CDR3 is 14 residues. The germline V gene has CDR1 DFQATT and CDR2 SNEGSKA (reference sequence). The V and J ends lost 6 bases and 1 base, in that order; junction bases with no gene match: 7. CDR3 region: CSAHDRVGTDTQYF. CDR3 bases: TGCAGTGCACATGACAGGGTCGGCACAGATACGCAGTATTTT.

This clonotype was counted many times. V gene TRBV15 combines with J gene TRBJ2-3; D gene ambiguous. V lost 4 bases, J lost 2 bases, and 7 bases lay in between. Per germline, CDR1 LNHNV and CDR2 YYDKDF (reference sequence). The CDR3 sequence is 13 residues long. CDR3 sequence reads: CATSTDLTDTQYF. The CDR3 DNA is TGTGCCACCAGCACGGACCTCACAGATACGCAGTATTTT. Filled out from reference TRBV15 and TRBJ2-3, the complete variable domain reads DAMVIQNPRYQVTQFGKPVTLSCSQTLNHNVMYWYQQKSSQAPKLLFHYYDKDFNNEADTPDNFQSRRPNTSFCFLDIRSPGLGDTAMYLCATSTDLTDTQYFGPGTRLTVL.

At least ten counts were recorded for this clonotype. V usage is TRBV7-6 and J usage is TRBJ2-5; either TRBD1 or TRBD2 may supply D (6 bases each). The CDR3 covers 15 residues. V was cut by 4 bases and J by 3 bases, with 15 bases left in between. CDR1 and CDR2 (germline): SGHVS, FNYEAQ. The CDR3 reads CASSSWGDTEETQYF. The CDR3 DNA sequence: TGTGCCAGCAGCTCCTGGGGGGACACAGAAGAGACCCAGTACTTC.

This clonotype occurred many times. The chain is built from TRBV28 and TRBJ2-1, with TRBD2 identical over 13 bases. The germline gives CDR1 MDHEN, CDR2 SYDVKM. The CDR3 is 19 residues long. V was pared by 1 base and J by 0 bases, with 6 bases of the junction left unmatched. The CDR3 is CASSLLGLAGVSSYNEQFF. The CDR3 nucleotides are TGTGCCAGCAGTTTATTAGGACTAGCGGGGGTATCCTCCTACAATGAGCAGTTCTTC.